This passage covers 2 T cell receptor beta chains from one sample sequenced in a study of cytomegalovirus exposure and HLA in healthy donors (dated by TCRdb to about 2017). Libraries were constructed by the immunoSEQ multiplex PCR assay. Held by TCRdb, this immuneACCESS table contains in-frame sequences only and omits some clones. Under half of the omission traces to an unresolved V gene where checked; the cause of the rest is unknown. This sample is represented by approximately 160,000 clones; 85% to 90% of them were singletons. More than 2.5% of the sample comes from the top ten. Sequenced: PBMCs. The receptor set was obtained from a woman aged 18 to 35 in good health and CMV-seropositive.

This clone has a single count. The chain couples TRBV9 to TRBJ2-1; weak D call: TRBD2 (7 bases). V dropped 0 bases and J dropped 4 bases, with 14 bases sitting between them. This CDR3 has 16 residues. Looked up from germline, CDR1 is SGDLS and CDR2 is YYNGEE. The CDR3 loop is CASSVAGGGQYNEQFF. The CDR3 coding sequence is TGTGCCAGCAGCGTAGCTGGCGGGGGACAATACAATGAGCAGTTCTTC. The complete variable domain, with remaining parts taken from reference TRBV9 and TRBJ2-1, reads DSGVTQTPKHLITATGQRVTLRCSPRSGDLSVYWYQQSLDQGLQFLIQYYNGEERAKGNILERFSAQQFPDLHSELNLSSLELGDSALYFCASSVAGGGQYNEQFFGPGTRLTVL.

This clone was recorded once. The chain couples TRBV7-9 to TRBJ2-5, with 11 bases matching TRBD2. Trimming removed 4 bases from V and 7 bases from J; junction bases left unmatched: 2. The CDR3 sequence is 13 residues long. Germline CDR1 and CDR2: SEHNR and FQNEAQ (reference sequence). For the CDR3, the DNA is TGTGCCAGCAGCTCGGGACTAGCGGTGACCCAGTACTTC. Its protein product is CASSSGLAVTQYF.